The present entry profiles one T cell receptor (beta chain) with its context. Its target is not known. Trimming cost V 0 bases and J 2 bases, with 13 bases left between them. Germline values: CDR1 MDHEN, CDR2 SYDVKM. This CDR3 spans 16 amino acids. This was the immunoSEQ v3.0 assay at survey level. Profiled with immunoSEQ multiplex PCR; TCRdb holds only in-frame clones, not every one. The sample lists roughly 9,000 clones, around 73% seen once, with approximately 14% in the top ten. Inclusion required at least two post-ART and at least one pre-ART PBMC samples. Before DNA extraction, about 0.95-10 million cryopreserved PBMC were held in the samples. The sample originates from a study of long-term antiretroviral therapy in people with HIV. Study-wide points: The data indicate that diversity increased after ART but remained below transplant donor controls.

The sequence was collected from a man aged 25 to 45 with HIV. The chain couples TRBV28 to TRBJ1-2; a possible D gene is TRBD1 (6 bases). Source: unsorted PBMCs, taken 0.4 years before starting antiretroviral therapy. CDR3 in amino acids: CASSLWAGASNYGYTF. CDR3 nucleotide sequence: TGTGCCAGCAGTTTATGGGCAGGGGCGTCGAACTATGGCTACACCTTC.